This T cell receptor beta chain was recorded in a study of T cells expressing NK-cell markers. In the study overall: In sorted CD3+CD56+NKG2C+, CD3+CD56+NKG2C- and CD3+CD56-NKG2C+ T cells, TCR beta repertoires were obtained. The sequencing cohort of eight donors included seven HCMV-seropositive individuals and one seronegative individual.

The CDR3 length is 11 residues. Notes on this clonotype: Its specificity is unknown.

Study-wide results and caveats: In more than five donors, dominant CD3+CD56+NKG2C+ clonotypes ranked among the top 10 CD8+ clonotypes. These clonotypes, the leaders elsewhere, also led the CD3+CD56-NKG2C+ fraction in a handful of donors.

TCRdb reprocessed the 5' RACE reads; each CDR3 protein has one entry and no DNA is given. The sample totals 400,000 to 450,000 distinct CDR3 sequences. The TCR was taken from a woman aged 18 to 75 in good health. The rearrangement joins TRBV12-3 or TRBV12-4 to TRBJ2-1. The sample comprised blood T cells: a sorted CD56 or NKG2C T cell subset, CD4+ or CD8+ T cells, or bulk PBMC T cells (not recorded which). Here the CDR3 reads CASRSVNEQFF.